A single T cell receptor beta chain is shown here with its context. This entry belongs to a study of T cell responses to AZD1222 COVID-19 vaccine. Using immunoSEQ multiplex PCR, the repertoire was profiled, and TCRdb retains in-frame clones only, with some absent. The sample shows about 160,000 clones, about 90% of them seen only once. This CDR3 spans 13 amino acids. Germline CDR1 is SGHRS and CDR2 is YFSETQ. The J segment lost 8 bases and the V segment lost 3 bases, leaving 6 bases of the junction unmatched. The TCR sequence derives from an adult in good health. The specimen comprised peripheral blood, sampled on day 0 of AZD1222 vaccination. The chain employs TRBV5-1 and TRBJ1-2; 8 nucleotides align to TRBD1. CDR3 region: CASSSTGDEGYTF. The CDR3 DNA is TGCGCCAGCAGCTCGACAGGGGATGAAGGCTACACCTTC.